This TCR beta chain was identified during a study of radiation and T cells in renal cell carcinoma. The study, taken as a whole, reports: Top tumor clonotypes rose in blood 2 weeks post-radiation, then contracted.

CDR3 length: 14 residues. Germline CDR1 reads MGHDK; CDR2 reads SYGVNS. V lost 8 bases to trimming and J lost 7 bases; unmatched junction nucleotides: 13. With respect to this clone: The antigen remains unidentified.

Documented time point: baseline pretreatment blood. Specified treatment: 15 Gy SBRT to primary tumor, nephrectomy 4 weeks later. Measured with immunoSEQ multiplex PCR; TCRdb has only the in-frame clones, and not every one. The sample holds approximately 22,000 clones, about 80% seen once. The chain joins TRBV25-1 to TRBJ1-2; 7 nucleotides align to TRBD1. The material sequenced was blood, taken from a patient whose treatment included radiotherapy and nephrectomy. This sequence was found in a man aged 55 to 70 with renal cell carcinoma. The CDR3 sequence is CASRSLTGTGGYTF. In DNA, the CDR3 is TGTGCCAGCCGCAGCTTGACAGGGACGGGTGGCTACACCTTC.